The source of this T cell receptor (beta chain) is a study of shared clonotypes between healthy human individuals. Study-level results: When naive CD4 clonotypes were compared across a few donors, around 5% were shared.

The CDR3 is made up of 17 amino acids. Trimming cost V 5 bases and J 0 bases; bases outside gene matches: 4. Germline V CDR1 and CDR2: LNHNV, YYDKDF (reference sequence). Samples underwent the assay at deep level. Replicate PCRs run on sorted subsets employed approximately 0.2 ug DNA, approximately 30,000 T cell genomes. The table came from immunoSEQ multiplex PCR; TCRdb's copy has only in-frame clones and leaves some out. The profile shows roughly 1 million clones, around three quarters of them singletons. About this clone: Its cognate antigen is unknown.

The rearrangement links TRBV15 to TRBJ1-6, with 10 positions matching TRBD1. Sequencing was carried out using memory CD4+ T cells from PBMCs. Described subset: CD45RA-negative fraction. The TCR comes from a young man in good health. Some clones in this sample may be carry-over from other donors' samples. The CDR3 DNA is TGTGCCACCAGCTCAAGGACAGGGGGCTCCTATAATTCACCCCTCCACTTT. It codes for CATSSRTGGSYNSPLHF.